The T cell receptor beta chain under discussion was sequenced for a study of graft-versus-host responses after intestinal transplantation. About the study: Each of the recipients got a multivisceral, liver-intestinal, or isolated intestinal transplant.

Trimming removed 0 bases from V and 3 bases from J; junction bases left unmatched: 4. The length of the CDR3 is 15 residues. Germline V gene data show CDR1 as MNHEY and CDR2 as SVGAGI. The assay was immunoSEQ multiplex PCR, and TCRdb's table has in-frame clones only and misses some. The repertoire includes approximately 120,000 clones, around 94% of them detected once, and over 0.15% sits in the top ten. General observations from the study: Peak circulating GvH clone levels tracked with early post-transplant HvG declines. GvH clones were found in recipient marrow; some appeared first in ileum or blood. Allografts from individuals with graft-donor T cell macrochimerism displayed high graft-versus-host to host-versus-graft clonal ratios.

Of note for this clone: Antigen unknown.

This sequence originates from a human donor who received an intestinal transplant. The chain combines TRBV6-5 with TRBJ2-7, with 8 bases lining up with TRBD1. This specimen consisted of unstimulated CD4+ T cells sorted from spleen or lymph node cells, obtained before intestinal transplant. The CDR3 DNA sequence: TGTGCCAGCAGTTACTCGCAGGGGGCTCTCTACGAGCAGTACTTC. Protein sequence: CASSYSQGALYEQYF.